These T cell receptor beta chains were read from a single sample in a study of blood T cell repertoires in COVID-19. Using immunoSEQ multiplex PCR, the repertoire was profiled, and TCRdb retains in-frame clones only, with some absent. The data hold 350,000 or so clones, with more than 70% observed a single time. The sample was peripheral blood. These receptors were collected from a woman aged 60-75 years with COVID-19, enrolled during active disease. CDR3s include the opening cysteine and the closing phenylalanine or tryptophan. Fields, in order: V gene, J gene, D gene, clone size, CDR3 DNA, CDR3 protein. The D gene is left open where the match is weak. Size values are once, few and many counts, or a class for expanded clones, and some rows have none.

V: TRBV18
J: TRBJ1-4
D: TRBD1
size: NA
DNA: TGTGCCAGCTCAGGACAGGGGTCTGAAAAACTGTTTTTT
CDR3: CASSGQGSEKLFF

V: TRBV3-1/TRBV3-2
J: TRBJ2-1
D: NA
size: few
DNA: TGTGCCAGCAGCCAATCGGTGAATGAGCAGTTCTTC
CDR3: CASSQSVNEQFF

V: TRBV11-2
J: TRBJ2-1
D: TRBD2
size: NA
DNA: TGTGCCAGCAGCTTGCCAGCAAGACTAGCGGGGGACAATGAGCAGTTCTTC
CDR3: CASSLPARLAGDNEQFF

V: TRBV18
J: TRBJ1-1
D: NA
size: NA
DNA: TGTGCCAGCTCACCACCGAACAAAAACCCGAACACTGAAGCTTTCTTT
CDR3: CASSPPNKNPNTEAFF

V: TRBV6-4
J: TRBJ2-7
D: NA
size: few
DNA: TGTGCCAGCAGTGACCGGTTCGGGAACGAGCAGTACTTC
CDR3: CASSDRFGNEQYF

V: TRBV9
J: TRBJ1-1
D: NA
size: NA
DNA: TGTGCCAGCAGCGTCGCCCCCGGGACTGAAGCTTTCTTT
CDR3: CASSVAPGTEAFF

V: TRBV2
J: TRBJ1-3
D: NA
size: NA
DNA: TGTGCCAGCACCGGGACAAAATCTGGAAACACCATATATTTT
CDR3: CASTGTKSGNTIYF

V: TRBV7-2
J: TRBJ1-1
D: TRBD1
size: once
DNA: TGTGCCAGCAGCTTGACAGGGGCAACTGAAGCTTTCTTT
CDR3: CASSLTGATEAFF

V: TRBV5-1
J: TRBJ1-1
D: NA
size: NA
DNA: TGCGCCAGCAGCTTGGCCATTTGGAGGGGTGACACTGAAGCTTTCTTT
CDR3: CASSLAIWRGDTEAFF

V: TRBV7-6
J: TRBJ2-1
D: NA
size: NA
DNA: TGTGCCAGCAGCTCCAACAATGAGCAGTTCTTC
CDR3: CASSSNNEQFF

V: TRBV25-1
J: TRBJ2-3
D: NA
size: NA
DNA: TGTGCCAGCAGTGAAAGTCGGGGGGCCGGGGATACGCAGTATTTT
CDR3: CASSESRGAGDTQYF

V: TRBV19
J: TRBJ2-7
D: NA
size: NA
DNA: TGTGCCAGTCCTAGTTGGTTTTTGATCGAGCAGTACTTC
CDR3: CASPSWFLIEQYF

V: TRBV20-1
J: TRBJ1-2
D: NA
size: NA
DNA: TGCAGTGCTAGTGGAAGTGGGGGGAGACGAGGCTACACCTTC
CDR3: CSASGSGGRRGYTF

V: TRBV5-1
J: TRBJ1-2
D: NA
size: NA
DNA: TGCGCCAGCAGCGTCGGGGGGTCTAACTATGGCTACACCTTC
CDR3: CASSVGGSNYGYTF

V: TRBV3-1/TRBV3-2
J: TRBJ1-2
D: NA
size: NA
DNA: TGTGCCAGCAGCCAAGGGCTGGGGGGATACACCTTC
CDR3: CASSQGLGGYTF

V: TRBV14
J: TRBJ1-4
D: NA
size: NA
DNA: TGTGCCAGCAGCCCTAACAGTGCAACTAATGAAAAACTGTTTTTT
CDR3: CASSPNSATNEKLFF

V: TRBV5-1
J: TRBJ2-6
D: NA
size: NA
DNA: TGCGCCAGCAGCTTGGATTTTCCAGCGGCGCCCTCTGGGGCCAACGTCCTGACTTTC
CDR3: CASSLDFPAAPSGANVLTF

V: TRBV15
J: TRBJ1-2
D: NA
size: NA
DNA: TGTGCCACCAGCAGAGAACAGGGCCCCTATGGCTACACCTTC
CDR3: CATSREQGPYGYTF

V: TRBV19
J: TRBJ1-5
D: NA
size: NA
DNA: TGTGCCAGTAGGCAGGGCGCCCTCGGGCAGCCCCAGCATTTT
CDR3: CASRQGALGQPQHF

V: TRBV5-1
J: TRBJ1-6
D: NA
size: once
DNA: TGCGCCAGCAGTCTGACGGGTAATTCACCCCTCCACTTT
CDR3: CASSLTGNSPLHF

V: TRBV10-3
J: TRBJ2-1
D: NA
size: NA
DNA: TGTGCCATCAGGAACAGGGCCCTGTCCTACAATGAGCAGTTCTTC
CDR3: CAIRNRALSYNEQFF

V: TRBV5-1
J: TRBJ1-1
D: NA
size: NA
DNA: TGCGCCAGCAGCTTGTTACAGGGCAAGGCTGAAGCTTTCTTT
CDR3: CASSLLQGKAEAFF

V: TRBV12-5
J: TRBJ2-3
D: TRBD1
size: NA
DNA: TGTGCTAGTGGTTCCGGGACAGGGGGCACAGATACGCAGTATTTT
CDR3: CASGSGTGGTDTQYF

V: TRBV4-2
J: TRBJ1-4
D: NA
size: NA
DNA: TGTGCCAGCAGCCAGGTGGAGGGGACTAATGAAAAACTGTTTTTT
CDR3: CASSQVEGTNEKLFF

V: TRBV15
J: TRBJ1-2
D: TRBD1
size: NA
DNA: TGTGCCACCAGCTCCTGGACAGGGTTGAACTATGGCTACACCTTC
CDR3: CATSSWTGLNYGYTF

V: TRBV5-6
J: TRBJ1-4
D: TRBD1
size: NA
DNA: TGTGCCAGCAGCTTGGGGGCGGCAGGGGGAGGAGAAAAACTGTTTTTT
CDR3: CASSLGAAGGGEKLFF

V: TRBV27
J: TRBJ1-1
D: NA
size: NA
DNA: TGTGCCAGCAGCCGCAGGGGTTCGACTGAAGCTTTCTTT
CDR3: CASSRRGSTEAFF

V: TRBV6-5
J: TRBJ2-7
D: NA
size: NA
DNA: TGTGCCAGCACCAGAGGGGGATCCTACGAGCAGTACTTC
CDR3: CASTRGGSYEQYF

V: TRBV7-9
J: TRBJ2-2
D: NA
size: NA
DNA: TGTGCCAGCAGCCCAGACAGCGGGGAGCTGTTTTTT
CDR3: CASSPDSGELFF

V: TRBV6-5
J: TRBJ1-1
D: TRBD1
size: NA
DNA: TGTGCCAGCAGTTCCCTAACGACCGGGACAGAAGAAGCTTTCTTT
CDR3: CASSSLTTGTEEAFF

V: TRBV5-1
J: TRBJ2-7
D: TRBD2
size: NA
DNA: TGCGCCAGCAGCTACCATACCCCGTCGGGGGGATTCTACGAGCAGTACTTC
CDR3: CASSYHTPSGGFYEQYF

V: TRBV30
J: TRBJ1-5
D: NA
size: NA
DNA: TGTGCCTGGAGTTGGAGGTATAGCAATCAGCCCCAGCATTTT
CDR3: CAWSWRYSNQPQHF

V: TRBV9
J: TRBJ2-5
D: NA
size: once
DNA: TGTGCCAGCAGCGTAGGGGGAGGGACCCAGTACTTC
CDR3: CASSVGGGTQYF

V: TRBV5-1
J: TRBJ2-7
D: TRBD2
size: NA
DNA: TGCGCCAGCAGCGTCGCTAGCGGGCTATCCTACGAGCAGTACTTC
CDR3: CASSVASGLSYEQYF

V: TRBV5-1
J: TRBJ1-1
D: NA
size: NA
DNA: TGCGCCAGCAGCTTACACTATCCGGGACAAGGGAACACTGAAGCTTTCTTT
CDR3: CASSLHYPGQGNTEAFF

V: TRBV20-1
J: TRBJ1-2
D: TRBD1
size: NA
DNA: TGCAGTGCTAGTCGACAGGGGGCAGGGAATGGCTACACCTTC
CDR3: CSASRQGAGNGYTF

V: TRBV7-9
J: TRBJ1-5
D: NA
size: once
DNA: TGTGCCAGCAGCTCACAGGGAGGGCCGAATCAGCCCCAGCATTTT
CDR3: CASSSQGGPNQPQHF

V: TRBV7-9
J: TRBJ1-4
D: TRBD1
size: NA
DNA: TGTGCCAGCAGCGTGGGACAGGGGGTGGAAAAACTGTTTTTT
CDR3: CASSVGQGVEKLFF

V: TRBV4-1
J: TRBJ1-1
D: NA
size: NA
DNA: TGCGCCAGCAGCCAGAGTGGAGGCATGAACACTGAAGCTTTCTTT
CDR3: CASSQSGGMNTEAFF

V: TRBV18
J: TRBJ1-1
D: TRBD1
size: NA
DNA: TGTGCCAGCTCACCATCGCAGGGGGCTTTGAACACTGAAGCTTTCTTT
CDR3: CASSPSQGALNTEAFF

V: TRBV7-8
J: TRBJ1-2
D: NA
size: NA
DNA: TGTGCCAGCAGCTTACAGGCACCCAACTATGGCTACACCTTC
CDR3: CASSLQAPNYGYTF

V: TRBV7-9
J: TRBJ1-1
D: NA
size: few
DNA: TGTGCCAGCAGCTTAAACAACCTTGAAGCTTTCTTT
CDR3: CASSLNNLEAFF

V: TRBV6-2/TRBV6-3
J: TRBJ2-4
D: NA
size: NA
DNA: TGTGCCAGCAGCCCGACAGTCCCTAGATGGAACATTCAGTACTTC
CDR3: CASSPTVPRWNIQYF

V: TRBV4-1
J: TRBJ1-5
D: NA
size: NA
DNA: TGCGCCAGCAGCCCTAGGACAGCCTATAGCAATCAGCCCCAGCATTTT
CDR3: CASSPRTAYSNQPQHF

V: TRBV29-1
J: TRBJ1-5
D: TRBD1
size: NA
DNA: TGCAGCGTTGGGGCAGGGGGAAATCAGCCCCAGCATTTT
CDR3: CSVGAGGNQPQHF

V: TRBV6-1
J: TRBJ2-1
D: NA
size: NA
DNA: TGTGCCAGCAGTGAAGTTGGCCAACACAATGAGCAGTTCTTC
CDR3: CASSEVGQHNEQFF

V: TRBV28
J: TRBJ1-1
D: NA
size: NA
DNA: TGTGCCAGCAGTCTGAGGGTACTTACTGAAGCTTTCTTT
CDR3: CASSLRVLTEAFF

V: TRBV25-1
J: TRBJ1-1
D: NA
size: NA
DNA: TGTGCCAGCAGTTTGCACAGGACTGAAGCTTTCTTT
CDR3: CASSLHRTEAFF

V: TRBV5-1
J: TRBJ2-7
D: TRBD1
size: NA
DNA: TGCGCCAGCAGCGGTGTCCACCGGGACAGGCAATCCTACGAGCAGTACTTC
CDR3: CASSGVHRDRQSYEQYF

V: TRBV9
J: TRBJ2-7
D: TRBD1
size: NA
DNA: TGTGCCAGCAGCGTATCGGACAGGGGCGAGCAGTACTTC
CDR3: CASSVSDRGEQYF

V: TRBV28
J: TRBJ1-2
D: TRBD1
size: NA
DNA: TGTGCCAGCTCAGAGGGGGGCCTTGACAGGGAGGGCTACACCTTC
CDR3: CASSEGGLDREGYTF

V: TRBV6-2/TRBV6-3
J: TRBJ2-7
D: NA
size: NA
DNA: TGTGCCAGCAGTTACGGTCAGGGGGGCCCCTACGAGCAGTACTTC
CDR3: CASSYGQGGPYEQYF

V: TRBV11-2
J: TRBJ1-1
D: NA
size: NA
DNA: TGTGCCAGCAGCTTAACAGGAGTGAACACTGAAGCTTTCTTT
CDR3: CASSLTGVNTEAFF

V: TRBV5-1
J: TRBJ2-1
D: TRBD1
size: NA
DNA: TGCGCCAGCAGCTTGGAGGACAGGCTACCCTGGGGGCAGTTCTTC
CDR3: CASSLEDRLPWGQFF